The clone carrying this TCR beta chain was counted a single time. Its target is not known. PCR employed 60 Vbeta and 13 Jbeta primers. The assay was immunoSEQ multiplex PCR, and TCRdb's table has in-frame clones only and misses some. The sample records roughly 80,000 clones, 60% to 75% being singletons. This specimen belongs to a study of cytomegalovirus exposure and HLA in healthy donors. Study background: A prior study identified just under 120 million unique TCR beta sequences from about 179 million T cells.

This CDR3 has 12 amino acids. Germline assignment: CDR1 LNHDA and CDR2 SQIVND (reference sequence). Trimming pared 3 bases from V and 5 bases from J, leaving 7 bases between. Study-level results: Rates of TCR association differed by HLA locus in a later analysis, with DRB1 highest and HLA-C lowest.

The TCR originated in a middle-aged woman in good health and CMV-seropositive. The rearrangement uses TRBV19 and TRBJ1-1; TRBD1 is a possible D gene (6 bases). Input material: PBMCs. CDR3 amino acids: CASSITGTEAFF. CDR3 sequence (DNA): TGTGCCAGTAGTATCACAGGGACTGAAGCTTTCTTT.